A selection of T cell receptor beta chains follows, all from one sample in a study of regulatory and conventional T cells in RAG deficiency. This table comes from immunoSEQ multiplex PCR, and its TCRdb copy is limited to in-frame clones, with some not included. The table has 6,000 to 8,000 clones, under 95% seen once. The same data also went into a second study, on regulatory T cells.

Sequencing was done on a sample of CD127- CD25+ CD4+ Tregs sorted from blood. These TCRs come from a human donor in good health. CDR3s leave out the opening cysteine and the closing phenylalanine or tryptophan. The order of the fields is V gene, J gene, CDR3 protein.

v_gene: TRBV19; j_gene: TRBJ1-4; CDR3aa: ASSTPGGGPSSGLF
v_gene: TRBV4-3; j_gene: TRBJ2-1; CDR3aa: ASSQEWTSGGNEQF
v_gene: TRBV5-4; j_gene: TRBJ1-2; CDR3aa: ASSSGGAIIRGGYT
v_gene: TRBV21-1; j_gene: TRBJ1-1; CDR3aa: ASSKEDRGRDTEAF
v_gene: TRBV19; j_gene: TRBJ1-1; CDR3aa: ASSKSNLRTEAF
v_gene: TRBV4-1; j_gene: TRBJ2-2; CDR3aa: ASSPLGGTGELF
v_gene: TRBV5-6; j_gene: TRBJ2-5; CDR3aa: ASSWKLAGSYETQY
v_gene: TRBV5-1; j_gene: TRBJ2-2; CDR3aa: ASSFFGGGNTGELF
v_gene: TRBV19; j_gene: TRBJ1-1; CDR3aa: AISGATRAF
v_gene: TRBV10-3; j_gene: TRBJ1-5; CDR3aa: AISDQGRGQPQH
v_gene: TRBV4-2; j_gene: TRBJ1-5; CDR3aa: ASSQGRGISNQPQH
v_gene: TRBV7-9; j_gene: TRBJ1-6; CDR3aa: ASSPEPYSPLH
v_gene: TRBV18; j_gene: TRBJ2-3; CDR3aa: ASSPGLASTDTQY
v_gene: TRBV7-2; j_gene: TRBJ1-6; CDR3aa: ASSLEGTVNSPLH
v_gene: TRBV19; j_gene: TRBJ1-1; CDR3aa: ASRPKWEGTGTEAF
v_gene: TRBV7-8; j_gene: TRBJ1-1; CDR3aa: ASSPWTGAENTEAF
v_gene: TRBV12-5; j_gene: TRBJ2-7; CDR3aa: ASGSALTTHRLAYEQY
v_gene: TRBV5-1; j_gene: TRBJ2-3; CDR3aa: ASSPWDSSSTDTQY
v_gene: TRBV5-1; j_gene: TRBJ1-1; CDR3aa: ASSSSTGITEAF
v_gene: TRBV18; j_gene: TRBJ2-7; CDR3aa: ASSPPPAGGPYEQY
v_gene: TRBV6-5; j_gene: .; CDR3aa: ASRKGTAVDYEQY
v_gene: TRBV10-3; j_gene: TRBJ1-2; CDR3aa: AISVLGGNYGYT
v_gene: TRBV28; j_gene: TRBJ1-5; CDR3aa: ASSLNTGLNQPQH
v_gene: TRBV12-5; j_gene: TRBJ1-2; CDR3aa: ASGSLRGQLT
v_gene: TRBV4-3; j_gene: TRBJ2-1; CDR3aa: ASSQDPRTGVNEQF
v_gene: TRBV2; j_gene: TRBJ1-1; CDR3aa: ASRWDGGLGAF
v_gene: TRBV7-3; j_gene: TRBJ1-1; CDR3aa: ASSKSGTGRTNTEAF
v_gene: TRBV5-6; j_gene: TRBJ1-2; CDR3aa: ASSLVGSANYGYT
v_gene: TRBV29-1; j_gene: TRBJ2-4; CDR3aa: SVGGALRGGNIQY
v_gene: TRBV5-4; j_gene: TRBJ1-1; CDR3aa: ASTGQTNTEAF
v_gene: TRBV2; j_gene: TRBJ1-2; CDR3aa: ASALGYRPTKGYGYT
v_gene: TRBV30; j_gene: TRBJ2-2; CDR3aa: AWSRGWGRTGELF
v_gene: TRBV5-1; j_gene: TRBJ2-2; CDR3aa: ASSLASSGGTGELF
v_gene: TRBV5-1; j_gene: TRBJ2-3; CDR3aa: ASSLQTSLNTDTQY
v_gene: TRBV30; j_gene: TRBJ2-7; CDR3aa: AWSQDRVPYEQY
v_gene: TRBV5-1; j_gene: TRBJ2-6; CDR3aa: ASSSKTTSGANVLT
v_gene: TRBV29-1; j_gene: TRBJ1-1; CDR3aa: SVVQWNTEAF
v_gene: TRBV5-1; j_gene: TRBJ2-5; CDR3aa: ASSLGGGSRTQY
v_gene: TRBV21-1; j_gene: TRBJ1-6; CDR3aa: AGNDGRGIPLH
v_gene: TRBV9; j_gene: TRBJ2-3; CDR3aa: ASSAGLSTDTQY
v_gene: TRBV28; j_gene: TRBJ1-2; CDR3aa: ASSPRLWGRYT
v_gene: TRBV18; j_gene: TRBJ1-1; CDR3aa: ASSPNRGDPLNTEAF